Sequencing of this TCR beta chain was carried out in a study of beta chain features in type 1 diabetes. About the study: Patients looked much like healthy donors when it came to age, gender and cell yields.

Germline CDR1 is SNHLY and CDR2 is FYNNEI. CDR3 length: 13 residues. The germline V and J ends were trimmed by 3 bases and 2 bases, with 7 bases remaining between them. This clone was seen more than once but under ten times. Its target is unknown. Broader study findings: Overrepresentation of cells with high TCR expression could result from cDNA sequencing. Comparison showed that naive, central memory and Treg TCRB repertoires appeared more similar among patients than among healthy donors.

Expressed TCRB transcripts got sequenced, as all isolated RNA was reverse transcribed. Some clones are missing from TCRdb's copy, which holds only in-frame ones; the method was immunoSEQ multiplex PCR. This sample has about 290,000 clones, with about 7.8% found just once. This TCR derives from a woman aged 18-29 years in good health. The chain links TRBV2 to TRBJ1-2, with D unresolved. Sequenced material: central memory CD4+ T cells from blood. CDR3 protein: CASSDGRNYGYTF. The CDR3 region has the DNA TGTGCCAGCAGTGACGGCCGGAACTATGGCTACACCTTC.